The 15 T cell receptor beta chains below come from one sample, sequenced in a study of response to subunit inactivated influenza vaccine. MiXCR, run by TCRdb on the RT-PCR reads, gives a single entry per CDR3 protein. The sample includes a few hundred thousand distinct CDR3 sequences, 11% to 15% of them seen just once. The sample here was PBMCs from blood, taken 11 to 12 days after vaccination. The receptor set was obtained from a man aged 50 or older who received an inactivated influenza vaccine.

This clonotype has just a few counts. V and J are TRBV11-2 and TRBJ2-5; TRBD2 aligns across 11 bases. V lost 7 bases, J lost 3 bases, and 4 bases stayed unmatched. Germline V gives CDR1 SGHAT, CDR2 FQNNGV. The CDR3 totals 14 residues. The CDR3 sequence is CASTWGLAEETQYF. The CDR3 DNA sequence: TGTGCCAGCACCTGGGGACTAGCGGAAGAGACCCAGTACTTC.

The chain links TRBV15 to TRBJ2-7; D is possibly TRBD2 (6 bases). V was clipped by 10 bases and J by 3 bases, with 16 bases between them. The CDR3 runs to 13 residues. Germline V lookup: CDR1 LNHNV, CDR2 YYDKDF (reference sequence). CDR3 protein: CAIAPGLSYEQYF. CDR3 in DNA: TGTGCCATCGCACCGGGACTGAGCTACGAGCAGTACTTC. The variable domain in full, with the rest retrieved from reference TRBV15 and TRBJ2-7, is DAMVIQNPRYQVTQFGKPVTLSCSQTLNHNVMYWYQQKSSQAPKLLFHYYDKDFNNEADTPDNFQSRRPNTSFCFLDIRSPGLGDTAMYLCAIAPGLSYEQYFGPGTRLTVT.

Only a few counts were recorded for this clonotype. The chain has TRBV6-1 and TRBJ2-3; TRBD2 aligns across 8 bases. V shed 4 bases and J 1 base; nucleotides not matched to a gene: 7. Germline-derived CDR1 and CDR2 are MNHNS and SASEGT. This CDR3 region has 16 residues. In DNA, the CDR3 is TGTGCCAGCAGTGGAAACCCGGGACTAGGCACAGATACGCAGTATTTT. Its translation is CASSGNPGLGTDTQYF.

The chain has TRBV7-9 and TRBJ2-2, with D hard to call. V lost 1 base to trimming and J lost 3 bases, with 9 bases between them. The CDR3 runs to 15 residues. Germline values: CDR1 SEHNR, CDR2 FQNEAQ (reference sequence). CDR3 nucleotides: TGTGCCAGCAGCTTAGATGGGGTATACACCGGGGAGCTGTTTTTT. It codes for CASSLDGVYTGELFF. The entire variable domain, with the rest obtained from reference TRBV7-9 and TRBJ2-2, is as follows: DTGVSQNPRHKITKRGQNVTFRCDPISEHNRLYWYRQTLGQGPEFLTYFQNEAQLEKSRLLSDRFSAERPKGSFSTLEIQRTEQGDSAMYLCASSLDGVYTGELFFGEGSRLTVL.

The chain employs TRBV7-2 and TRBJ2-3; maybe TRBD1 (6 bases). Germline lookup yields CDR1 SGHTA and CDR2 FQGNSA. V was trimmed by 6 bases and J by 1 base, leaving 14 bases between them. The length of the CDR3 is 15 residues. The DNA for the CDR3 is TGTGCCAGCAGAGCAGGGGTTAAGCGCACAGATACGCAGTATTTT. Translated: CASRAGVKRTDTQYF.

The chain has TRBV20-1 and TRBJ2-7; D could derive from TRBD1 or TRBD2 (6 bases each). The germline V gene has CDR1 DFQATT and CDR2 SNEGSKA (reference sequence). The CDR3 runs 14 residues. Trimming left V 1 base short and J 2 bases short, with 12 bases between. The CDR3 DNA sequence: TGCAGTGCTAGAGTTGGGGGGCATACCTACGAGCAGTACTTC. This gives the protein CSARVGGHTYEQYF.

In its sample, this clonotype was seen a few times. The rearrangement links TRBV10-3 to TRBJ2-3; 8 positions match TRBD1. The trim removed 8 bases at V and 1 base at J, leaving 8 bases unmatched. Germline loops: CDR1 ENHRY, CDR2 SYGVKD. The CDR3 consists of 15 residues. The CDR3, as DNA: TGTGCCATCTCCTCCGGGACAGGAGGCACAGATACGCAGTATTTT. Amino acids: CAISSGTGGTDTQYF.

This clonotype has at least ten counts. The chain is built from TRBV5-6 and TRBJ2-2, with D unclear. This CDR3 spans 14 amino acids. The V end lost 5 bases, the J end lost 1 base, and 9 bases lay between the germline ends. Germline CDR1 reads SGHDT; CDR2 reads YYEEEE. CDR3 loop: CASSFGRNTGELFF. The CDR3 nucleotides read TGTGCCAGCAGTTTCGGCAGGAACACCGGGGAGCTGTTTTTT.

This clonotype was observed at least ten times. The chain joins TRBV12-3 or TRBV12-4 to TRBJ1-5; possibly TRBD1 for D (5 bases). V was pared by 6 bases and J by 6 bases, with 12 bases between. This CDR3 has 13 residues. The CDR3 loop is CASSLGGGQPQHF. The CDR3 coding sequence is TGTGCCAGCAGCCTTGGGGGGGGTCAGCCCCAGCATTTT.

This chain joins TRBV12-3 or TRBV12-4 and TRBJ1-5, with a tentative D call TRBD1 (5 bases). There are 18 residues in the CDR3. Trimming stripped 0 bases from V and 4 bases from J, with 19 bases between. DNA for the CDR3: TGTGCCAGCAGTTTAGCGCTGTTGTTTGAGGGGCATAATCAGCCCCAGCATTTT. As protein: CASSLALLFEGHNQPQHF.

This clonotype was counted only a few times. This chain connects TRBV28 to TRBJ2-1; 14 positions match TRBD2. There are 14 residues in the CDR3. Germline V gives CDR1 MDHEN, CDR2 SYDVKM. V was pared by 6 bases and J by 9 bases, with 4 bases of the junction left unmatched. The chain's CDR3 is CASRSGLAGVEQFF. The CDR3 nucleotides read TGTGCCAGCAGATCGGGACTAGCGGGAGTTGAGCAGTTCTTC.

This clonotype turned up a few times. The chain joins TRBV20-1 to TRBJ2-1, with TRBD1 as a possible D gene (6 bases). The CDR3 has 14 amino acids. Germline CDR1 is DFQATT and CDR2 is SNEGSKA (reference sequence). The germline V and J ends were trimmed by 2 bases and 8 bases, with 16 bases remaining between them. This CDR3 reads CSARPPSTGYEQFF. DNA of the CDR3: TGCAGTGCTAGACCCCCATCCACAGGGTATGAGCAGTTCTTC.

This clonotype turned up a few times. This rearrangement joins TRBV5-1 to TRBJ2-7; 10 bases map to TRBD1. This CDR3 contains 14 residues. Germline V gives CDR1 SGHRS, CDR2 YFSETQ. V was pared by 4 bases and J by 3 bases, with 4 bases of the junction left unmatched. This CDR3 reads CASSPWDRGYEQYF. The CDR3 coding sequence is TGCGCCAGCAGCCCCTGGGACAGGGGCTACGAGCAGTACTTC.

This clonotype was observed a few times. V and J are TRBV20-1 and TRBJ1-3; 8 bases agree with TRBD1. After removal of 5 bases from V and 2 bases from J, the junction contained 5 bases not matched to a gene. CDR3 length: 14 amino acids. CDR1 DFQATT and CDR2 SNEGSKA come from the germline V gene (reference sequence). The CDR3 spells CSAPQGAPGNTIYF. The CDR3 DNA sequence: TGCAGTGCTCCCCAGGGGGCCCCTGGAAACACCATATATTTT.

This clonotype was found a few times. CDR3 sequence reads: CASSLGTDVYGYTF. The CDR3 DNA sequence: TGCGCCAGCAGCTTGGGGACGGACGTCTATGGCTACACCTTC. The chain carries TRBV5-1 and TRBJ1-2, with D unresolved. V was pared by 0 bases and J by 4 bases, with 10 bases between. In germline, CDR1 is SGHRS, CDR2 YFSETQ. The CDR3 length is 14 residues. The full variable domain, rest sourced from reference TRBV5-1 and TRBJ1-2, is KAGVTQTPRYLIKTRGQQVTLSCSPISGHRSVSWYQQTPGQGLQFLFEYFSETQRNKGNFPGRFSGRQFSNSRSEMNVSTLELGDSALYLCASSLGTDVYGYTFGSGTRLTVV.